These 25 T cell receptor beta chains were sequenced from one sample in a study of tumor and adjacent non-tumor tissue in lung cancer. The template was RNA from unsorted bulk tissue. A modified ARM-PCR protocol with three rounds of nested PCR amplified TCRbeta. TCRdb re-derived calls from the multiplex PCR reads in MiXCR, one entry per CDR3 protein. The profile covers 85,000 to 100,000 distinct CDR3 sequences, with about 66% appearing a single time and approximately 20% taken by the ten largest. Sequencing used lung tumor tissue. The origin of the receptors is a man aged 55 to 70 with non-small cell lung cancer.

As concerns this clonotype: One end of the junction fails to match germline, which may point to a read error. The CDR3 sequence is CAGSPSPSGELFF. CDR3 bases: TGTGCCGGCAGTCCGAGCCCCAGCGGGGAGCTGTTTTTT. The chain carries TRBV4-2 and TRBJ2-2; D ambiguous. The length of the CDR3 is 13 residues. Germline CDR1 LGHNA, CDR2 YNFKEQ.

This clonotype was counted a few times. The chain couples TRBV11-2 to TRBJ2-1, with TRBD2 matching over 9 bases. V lost 5 bases, J lost 8 bases, and 10 bases stayed unmatched. The CDR3 loop spans 15 amino acids. Germline V gives CDR1 SGHAT, CDR2 FQNNGV. The CDR3 DNA is TGTGCCAGCAGCCGTCGACTAGCGGCAAGGGATGAGCAGTTCTTC. Protein product: CASSRRLAARDEQFF.

This clonotype was counted a single time. The rearrangement uses TRBV6-5 and TRBJ2-3; 7 positions agree with TRBD2. Trimming removed 4 bases from V and 4 bases from J; junction bases left unmatched: 5. The germline CDR1 and CDR2 sequences are MNHEY and SVGAGI. The CDR3 covers 14 residues. The CDR3 DNA reads as TGTGCCAGCAGTTTCCAGGCGGGGGCAGATACGCAGTATTTT. Residues: CASSFQAGADTQYF.

As concerns this clonotype: An end of the junction does not agree with germline; a read error may underlie this. The rearrangement uses TRBV5-6 and TRBJ2-3; D remains unclear. Germline V lookup: CDR1 SGHDT, CDR2 YYEEEE. The CDR3 covers 15 residues. This chain's CDR3 is CASGLGWSFTETQYF. CDR3 nucleotide sequence: TGTGCCAGCGGCTTGGGGTGGTCGTTCACAGAAACGCAGTATTTT.

A word on this clonotype: A read error may explain this, as a much larger clone is one base away. The chain has TRBV6-1 and TRBJ2-3; weak D call: TRBD1 (5 bases). The CDR3 is 15 residues long. Germline V gene sequence: CDR1 MNHNS, CDR2 SASEGT. Here the CDR3 DNA reads TGTGTCAGCAGTGATTGGCAGGGTGTCACAGATACGCAGTATTTT. Its protein product is CVSSDWQGVTDTQYF.

This clonotype was detected a few times. Just one base apart from a much larger clone, this may be a read error. The rearrangement joins TRBV6-5 to TRBJ2-2; D unclear. The germline V gene encodes CDR1 MNHEY and CDR2 SVGAGI. The CDR3 is made up of 15 amino acids. Trimming stripped 5 bases from V and 4 bases from J, with 14 bases between. The CDR3 DNA sequence: TGTGCCAGCAGTCAGATCTTGAACAGCACCGGGGAGCTGTTTTTT. Its protein is CASSQILNSTGELFF.

J is TRBJ1-5 and V is TRBV10-3; 10 bases agree with TRBD1. The CDR3 loop spans 14 amino acids. The germline V gene encodes CDR1 ENHRY and CDR2 SYGVKD. J was trimmed by 1 base and V by 8 bases; bases with no gene match: 2. The CDR3 region is CAIGTGDSNQPQHF. In DNA, the CDR3 is TGTGCCATCGGGACAGGGGACAGCAATCAGCCCCAGCATTTT.

This clonotype has a count of ten or more. The J gene is TRBJ2-1, the V gene TRBV4-3; TRBD2 matches 8 bases. Losses at the gene ends were 0 bases for V and 4 bases for J; bases not matched to a gene: 8. Germline V gene data show CDR1 as LGHNA and CDR2 as YSLEER. The CDR3 is 17 amino acids. CDR3 sequence (DNA): TGCGCCAGCAGCCAAGACCCAGCGGGAGCTGAATACAATGAGCAGTTCTTC. It codes for CASSQDPAGAEYNEQFF.

This clonotype is classed as medium-sized. The V and J genes are TRBV11-3 and TRBJ2-5; 10 bases fit TRBD2. This CDR3 has 15 amino acids. Trimming removed 5 bases from V and 5 bases from J; junction bases left unmatched: 8. Per germline, CDR1 SGHNT and CDR2 YENEEA. The CDR3: CASSPSSSGSETQYF. CDR3 in DNA: TGTGCCAGCAGCCCCTCTTCTAGCGGGAGTGAGACCCAGTACTTC.

As concerns this clonotype: A much more abundant neighbour one base away suggests this may be a read error. The genes are TRBV7-9 and TRBJ2-4; maybe TRBD1 (5 bases). Looked up from germline, CDR1 is SEHNR and CDR2 is FQNEAQ (reference sequence). The CDR3 runs 14 residues. V was shortened by 2 bases and J by 7 bases, with 12 bases between the two germline ends. The CDR3 nucleotides are TGTGCCAGCAGCTTATCTCGGACAAATAACATTCAGTACTTC. Protein sequence: CASSLSRTNNIQYF.

The V gene is TRBV20-1, the J gene TRBJ2-1, with D possibly matching TRBD2 (5 bases). With 6 bases removed from V and 2 bases from J, the gap between germline ends came to 11 bases. This CDR3 has 13 amino acids. In germline, CDR1 is DFQATT, CDR2 SNEGSKA (reference sequence). The CDR3 sequence is CSAEADTYNEQFF. For the CDR3, the DNA is TGCAGTGCAGAAGCGGATACCTACAATGAGCAGTTCTTC.

The CDR3 nucleotides are TGTGCCAGCAGCACCCCTAACTATGGCTACACCTTC. As protein: CASSTPNYGYTF. V and J are TRBV21-1 and TRBJ1-2. TRBV21-1 is flagged as a pseudogene. The CDR3 runs 12 residues.

This chain connects TRBV7-2 to TRBJ1-2; D gene ambiguous. CDR1 is SGHTA, CDR2 FQGNSA, per germline. This CDR3 comprises 13 residues. V was clipped by 1 base and J by 10 bases, with 13 bases between them. The CDR3 loop reads CASSLGSPQDYTF. The CDR3 nucleotides are TGTGCCAGCAGCTTAGGGTCCCCTCAAGACTACACCTTC.

The chain has TRBV4-3 and TRBJ2-1; possibly TRBD1 or TRBD2 for D (5 bases each). This CDR3 is 15 amino acids long. Germline CDR1 and CDR2: LGHNA and YSLEER. Trimming cost V 0 bases and J 6 bases, with 12 bases left between them. Here the CDR3 reads CASSQEGVGCNEQFF. The CDR3 DNA sequence: TGCGCCAGCAGCCAAGAGGGGGTTGGTTGCAATGAGCAGTTCTTC.

Comment on this clonotype: A read error may account for a junction end that differs from germline. The chain carries TRBV30 and TRBJ1-6; D may be TRBD1 (6 bases). Looked up from germline, CDR1 is GTSNPN and CDR2 is SVGIG (reference sequence). The CDR3 contains 13 residues. The CDR3 DNA sequence: TGTACCTGGAGTATGGCAGGGGCCTCACCCCTCCACTTT. It specifies CTWSMAGASPLHF.

As to this clonotype: This may come from a read error, since a much larger clone is one base off. The V and J genes are TRBV13 and TRBJ1-1; TRBD1 might be the D (5 bases). Germline CDR1 reads PRHDT; CDR2 reads FYEKMQ (reference sequence). The CDR3 is 14 residues long. The CDR3 spells CASSFRTLNSEAFF. The DNA for the CDR3 is TGTGCCAGCAGCTTCAGGACACTGAACTCTGAAGCTTTCTTT.

The CDR3 DNA sequence: TGTGCTAACAGCTCCCTTGGGGGGAGCGGGACCGGGGAGCTGTTTTTT. Its translation: CANSSLGGSGTGELFF. This rearrangement joins TRBV28 to TRBJ2-2; tentative D call: TRBD2 (6 bases). Germline loops: CDR1 MDHEN, CDR2 SYDVKM. There are 16 residues in the CDR3.

In this sample, this clonotype turned up many times. This sequence joins TRBV18 and TRBJ2-7; weak D call: TRBD1 (5 bases). Germline values: CDR1 KGHSH, CDR2 LQKENI. V was shortened by 6 bases and J by 6 bases, with 12 bases between the two germline ends. This CDR3 is 12 amino acids long. For the CDR3, the DNA is TGTGCCAGCTCGTTCGGACAATCCGAGCAGTACTTC. It codes for CASSFGQSEQYF.

A few counts support this clonotype. It may be a read error: a sequence one base away is much more abundant. The chain carries TRBV5-6 and TRBJ1-5; D possibly corresponds to TRBD1 (6 bases). This CDR3 has 12 residues. CDR1 is SGHDT and CDR2 is YYEEEE in the germline V gene. CDR3 bases: TGTGCCAGCAGCCAGGGGTCTCAGCTCCAGCATTTT. This sequence encodes CASSQGSQLQHF.

V usage is TRBV20-1 and J usage is TRBJ2-1; 10 bases map to TRBD1. Germline V gene sequence: CDR1 DFQATT, CDR2 SNEGSKA (reference sequence). CDR3 size: 16 residues. Trimming removed 7 bases from V and 7 bases from J; junction bases left unmatched: 16. The DNA of the CDR3 is TGCAGTGTTGATAGAGCCGGGACAGGGGCGTTGAATGAGCAGTTCTTC. Its translation: CSVDRAGTGALNEQFF.

For this clonotype: Being one base from a much bigger clone, this may be a read error. The V call is TRBV6-2 or TRBV6-3, the J call TRBJ1-6; D unresolved. V lost 6 bases to trimming and J lost 8 bases, with 17 bases between them. The CDR3 runs 15 residues. Germline CDR1 reads MNHEY; CDR2 reads SVGEGT. The CDR3 region is CASSRQDWRDSPLHF. For the CDR3, the DNA is TGTGCCAGCAGCCGCCAAGACTGGCGAGATTCACCCCTCCACTTT.

About this clonotype: One end of the junction does not line up with germline, which may come from a read error. This sequence joins TRBV6-1 and TRBJ1-2; no clear D. Germline V gene lookup returns CDR1 MNHNS and CDR2 SASEGT. The CDR3 runs to 13 residues. CDR3 bases: TGTGCCAGTAGTGAAGGACTGATCTATGGCTACCCCTTC. It yields the protein CASSEGLIYGYPF.

This rearrangement joins TRBV5-4 to TRBJ2-3; 8 bases map to TRBD1. CDR3 length: 14 amino acids. The trim removed 4 bases at V and 6 bases at J, leaving 7 bases unmatched. Germline V CDR1 and CDR2: SGHNT, YYREEE (reference sequence). This chain's CDR3 is CASSVRTGMDTQYF. CDR3 DNA sequence: TGTGCCAGCAGCGTACGGACAGGGATGGATACGCAGTATTTT.

As concerns this clonotype: One end of the junction fails to match germline, which may point to a read error. The V gene is TRBV6-2 or TRBV6-3, the J gene TRBJ2-7; D is perhaps TRBD2 (5 bases). The CDR3 covers 16 residues. CDR1 and CDR2 (germline): MNHEY, SVGEGT. CDR3 in DNA: TGTGCCAGCAGTTACTCCCACGGGGTTCGCCTCTACGAGCAGCACTTC. Its translation is CASSYSHGVRLYEQHF.

Comment on this clonotype: Since no conserved phenylalanine or tryptophan closes the CDR3, a read error is the likely cause. This rearrangement joins TRBV6-5 to TRBJ1-1; 8 nucleotides line up with TRBD1. The CDR3 sequence is 13 residues long. Germline loops: CDR1 MNHEY, CDR2 SVGAGI. V was pared by 6 bases and J by 4 bases, with 4 bases of the junction left unmatched. CDR3 in DNA: TGTGCCAGCAGAACCACAGGGGGCACTGAAGCTTTCACT. Its protein product is CASRTTGGTEAFT.